This T cell receptor beta chain was recovered during a study of blood T cell repertoires in COVID-19. Across the whole study: Samples came from the United States, Italy and Spain, spanning acute and convalescent COVID-19. T cells, B-cell-depleted T cells, or PBMCs supplied cDNA or gDNA.

The CDR3 runs to 13 residues. Per germline, CDR1 LGHDT and CDR2 YNNKEL (reference sequence). Deletions cut 2 bases from V and 7 bases from J, with 10 bases between. Per the original data handling: The authors estimated nucleated cell counts from reference gene primer amplification. Produced via immunoSEQ multiplex PCR; TCRdb's table is partial and in-frame only. That table gives V, J and clone size, and the DNA gave D and trimming. The repertoire has under 350,000 clones, more than 85% of them found once; the top ten carry about 4.2%. The TCR comes from a middle-aged man with acute or convalescent COVID-19. The rearrangement uses TRBV3-1 (or the pseudogene TRBV3-2) and TRBJ2-3, with D unresolved. The sample comprised peripheral blood. The CDR3 nucleotides read TGTGCCAGCAGCCAATTCGAGAAGAATACGCAGTATTTT. Its protein is CASSQFEKNTQYF.